The sequence of this T cell receptor beta chain was determined in a study of blood T cell repertoires in COVID-19. Study-level information: Material from acute and convalescent COVID-19 was sourced from the United States, Italy and Spain. The analysed material was cDNA or gDNA that came from T cells, B-cell-depleted T cells, or PBMCs.

Method: immunoSEQ multiplex PCR; TCRdb's copy keeps in-frame clones and lacks some. The sample contains over 350,000 clones, about 87% of which appear only once. The CDR3 contains 11 residues. Germline-derived CDR1 and CDR2 are MNHEY and SVGAGI. With 10 bases removed from V and 6 bases from J, the gap between germline ends came to 10 bases. Participants, roughly 18 to 90 years old, spanned fewer than 25 US areas. Participants' own reports of clinical history determined their cohort assignment. Sequences were obtained from PBMCs or T cells enriched from blood (not recorded which). This TCR was sampled from a woman aged 50 to 65 who had recovered from COVID-19. The genes are TRBV6-5 and TRBJ1-5; D gene ambiguous. The CDR3 DNA reads TGTGCCACTGGTAGCTTTCAGCCCCAGCATTTT. It yields the protein CATGSFQPQHF.